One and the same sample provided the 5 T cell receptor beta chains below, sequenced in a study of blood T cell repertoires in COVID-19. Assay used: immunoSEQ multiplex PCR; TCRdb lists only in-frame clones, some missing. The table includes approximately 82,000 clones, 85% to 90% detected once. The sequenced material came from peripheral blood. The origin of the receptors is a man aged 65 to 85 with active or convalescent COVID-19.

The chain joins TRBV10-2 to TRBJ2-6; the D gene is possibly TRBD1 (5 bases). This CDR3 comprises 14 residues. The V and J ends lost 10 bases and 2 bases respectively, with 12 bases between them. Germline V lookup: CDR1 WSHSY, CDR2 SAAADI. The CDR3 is CATRAGTGANVLTF. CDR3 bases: TGCGCCACAAGGGCAGGGACTGGGGCCAACGTCCTGACTTTC.

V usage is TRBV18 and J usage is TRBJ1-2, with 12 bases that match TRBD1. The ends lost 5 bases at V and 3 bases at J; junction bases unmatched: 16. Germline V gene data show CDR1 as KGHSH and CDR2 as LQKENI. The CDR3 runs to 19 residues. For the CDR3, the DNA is TGTGCCAGCTCAACGAAATTGCCCGGGACAGGGGGCCTTCACTATGGCTACACCTTC. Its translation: CASSTKLPGTGGLHYGYTF.

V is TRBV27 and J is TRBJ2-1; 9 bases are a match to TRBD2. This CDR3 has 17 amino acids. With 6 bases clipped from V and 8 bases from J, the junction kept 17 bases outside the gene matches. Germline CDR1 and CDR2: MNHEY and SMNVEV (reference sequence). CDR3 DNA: TGTGCCAGCAGGCAAACCGGGACTAGCTCTACGGCCTATGAGCAGTTCTTC. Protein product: CASRQTGTSSTAYEQFF.

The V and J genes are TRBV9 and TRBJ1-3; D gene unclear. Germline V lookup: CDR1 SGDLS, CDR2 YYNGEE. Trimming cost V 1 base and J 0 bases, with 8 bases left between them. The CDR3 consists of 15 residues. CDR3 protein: CASSVSGSSGNTIYF. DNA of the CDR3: TGTGCCAGCAGCGTAAGCGGGAGCTCTGGAAACACCATATATTTT.

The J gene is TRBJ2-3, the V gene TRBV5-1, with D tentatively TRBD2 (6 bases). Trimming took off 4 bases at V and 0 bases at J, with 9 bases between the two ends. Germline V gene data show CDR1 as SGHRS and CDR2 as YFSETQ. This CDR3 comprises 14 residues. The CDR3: CASSTGASTDTQYF. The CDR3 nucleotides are TGCGCCAGCAGCACGGGAGCCAGCACAGATACGCAGTATTTT.